The rows below give T cell receptor beta chains drawn from one sample of a study of post-analysis software for immune sequencing data. TCRdb re-called the PCR reads with MiXCR, one entry per CDR3 protein. The data contain approximately 460,000 distinct CDR3 sequences, approximately 45% of them singletons. The material sequenced was blood. The receptors derive from a girl aged 10 to 17 with multiple sclerosis. Both conserved end residues are part of each CDR3. A D gene is named only where the DNA matches it firmly. Expanded clones are given a class, and other clones once, few, many or no size at all.

size: few; V: TRBV6-5; J: TRBJ2-7; D: NA; CDR3: CASSYSYDSYEQYF; DNA: TGTGCCAGCAGTTACTCGTACGACTCCTACGAGCAGTACTTC
size: NA; V: TRBV27; J: TRBJ1-2; D: NA; CDR3: CASSLKQVGAFNYGYTF; DNA: TGTGCCAGCAGTCTCAAACAAGTCGGGGCCTTTAACTATGGCTACACCTTC
size: NA; V: TRBV24-1; J: TRBJ1-2; D: TRBD1; CDR3: CATSDRDRPRGYTF; DNA: TGTGCCACCAGTGACCGGGACAGGCCTCGCGGCTACACCTTC
size: medium-sized; V: TRBV5-1; J: TRBJ2-1; D: TRBD2; CDR3: CASTSSGAYNEQFF; DNA: TGCGCCAGCACGTCTAGCGGTGCCTACAATGAGCAGTTCTTC
size: once; V: TRBV3-1; J: TRBJ2-5; D: NA; CDR3: CASSHSGEVGETQYF; DNA: TGTGCCAGCAGCCACTCAGGTGAAGTCGGAGAGACCCAGTACTTC
size: NA; V: TRBV3-1; J: TRBJ2-1; D: NA; CDR3: CASRGGGALYNEQFF; DNA: TGTGCCAGCAGAGGGGGCGGGGCCCTCTACAATGAGCAGTTCTTC
size: NA; V: TRBV24-1; J: TRBJ2-3; D: NA; CDR3: CATSDLKGSADTQYF; DNA: TGTGCCACCAGTGATCTCAAGGGGAGTGCGGATACGCAGTATTTT
size: NA; V: TRBV7-2; J: TRBJ1-1; D: NA; CDR3: CASSLPEAFF; DNA: TGTGCCAGCAGCTTACCTGAAGCTTTCTTT
size: once; V: TRBV7-9; J: TRBJ1-1; D: TRBD1; CDR3: CASSLGTGVTTEAFF; DNA: TGTGCCAGCAGCTTAGGGACAGGGGTGACCACTGAAGCTTTCTTT
size: NA; V: TRBV13; J: TRBJ2-1; D: TRBD2; CDR3: CASSRREGRNEQFF; DNA: TGTGCCAGCAGCCGACGGGAGGGGCGCAATGAGCAGTTCTTC
size: NA; V: TRBV4-1; J: TRBJ2-1; D: TRBD2; CDR3: CASSQEFRLAGTNEQFF; DNA: TGCGCCAGCAGCCAAGAATTCAGACTAGCGGGAACAAATGAGCAGTTCTTC
size: NA; V: TRBV20-1; J: TRBJ2-7; D: NA; CDR3: CSARVVTGDSYNEQYF; DNA: TGCAGTGCTAGAGTGGTTACGGGAGACTCCTACAATGAGCAGTACTTC
size: NA; V: TRBV18; J: TRBJ2-4; D: TRBD1; CDR3: CASSPPNRDRQNIQYF; DNA: TGTGCCAGCTCACCCCCCAACCGGGACAGGCAAAACATTCAGTACTTC
size: NA; V: TRBV24-1; J: TRBJ2-5; D: NA; CDR3: CATSPGFEETQYF; DNA: TGTGCCACCAGCCCAGGGTTCGAAGAGACCCAGTACTTC
size: NA; V: TRBV24-1; J: TRBJ2-1; D: TRBD2; CDR3: CATSDLVLAGAEQFF; DNA: TGTGCCACCAGTGATTTGGTGTTAGCGGGAGCTGAGCAGTTCTTC
size: NA; V: TRBV13; J: TRBJ2-1; D: TRBD2; CDR3: CASSPRDYPINEQFF; DNA: TGTGCCAGCAGCCCCCGGGACTATCCTATCAATGAGCAGTTCTTC
size: NA; V: TRBV4-1; J: TRBJ2-7; D: TRBD2; CDR3: CASSHGTSGSSEQYF; DNA: TGCGCCAGCAGCCATGGGACTAGCGGGAGTAGTGAGCAGTACTTC
size: few; V: TRBV28; J: TRBJ2-1; D: NA; CDR3: CASSSRADSYNEQFF; DNA: TGTGCCAGCAGTTCAAGGGCGGATTCCTACAATGAGCAGTTCTTC
size: NA; V: TRBV6-5; J: TRBJ2-3; D: NA; CDR3: CASSYGWGEADAQYF; DNA: TGTGCCAGCAGTTACGGCTGGGGAGAGGCAGATGCGCAGTATTTT
size: many; V: TRBV5-1; J: TRBJ2-3; D: NA; CDR3: CASSFDPEADTQYF; DNA: TGCGCCAGCAGCTTCGATCCTGAGGCAGATACGCAGTATTTT
size: NA; V: TRBV27; J: TRBJ2-3; D: NA; CDR3: CASSLTQLATQYF; DNA: TGTGCCAGCAGTTTAACTCAATTAGCAACGCAGTATTTT
size: NA; V: TRBV20-1; J: TRBJ2-1; D: TRBD1; CDR3: CSASGTALWGQFF; DNA: TGCAGTGCTAGTGGGACAGCCCTTTGGGGGCAGTTCTTC
size: NA; V: TRBV28; J: TRBJ2-3; D: TRBD2; CDR3: CASSSILAGEDTQYF; DNA: TGTGCCAGCAGTTCGATACTAGCGGGAGAAGATACGCAGTATTTT
size: NA; V: TRBV28; J: TRBJ2-7; D: NA; CDR3: CASRPSSYEQYF; DNA: TGTGCCAGCAGGCCTAGCTCCTACGAGCAGTACTTC
size: few; V: TRBV4-1; J: TRBJ2-7; D: TRBD2; CDR3: CASSQVVPGLAGVDYEQYF; DNA: TGCGCCAGCAGCCAAGTCGTTCCCGGTCTAGCGGGTGTGGACTACGAGCAGTACTTC
size: few; V: TRBV27; J: TRBJ2-7; D: TRBD2; CDR3: CASRASTSGSYEQYF; DNA: TGTGCCAGCAGAGCCTCCACTAGCGGCTCATACGAGCAGTACTTC
size: few; V: TRBV6-5; J: TRBJ2-5; D: NA; CDR3: CASRYKAGARETQYF; DNA: TGTGCCAGCAGATATAAGGCCGGGGCGAGGGAGACCCAGTACTTC
size: NA; V: TRBV7-2; J: TRBJ1-1; D: TRBD1; CDR3: CASSLRGQLNTEAFF; DNA: TGTGCCAGCAGCCTCAGGGGGCAACTAAACACTGAAGCTTTCTTT
size: NA; V: TRBV5-1; J: TRBJ2-1; D: TRBD2; CDR3: CASSLDVERGSYNEQFF; DNA: TGCGCCAGCAGCTTAGATGTCGAGCGGGGGTCCTACAATGAGCAGTTCTTC
size: NA; V: TRBV12-3/TRBV12-4; J: TRBJ2-2; D: NA; CDR3: CASSPGYTTGELFF; DNA: TGTGCCAGCAGTCCGGGGTATACCACCGGGGAGCTGTTTTTT
size: NA; V: TRBV5-1; J: TRBJ2-7; D: NA; CDR3: CASSLNHPSRGEQYF; DNA: TGCGCCAGCAGCTTGAATCATCCCAGCCGAGGCGAGCAGTACTTC
size: NA; V: TRBV29-1; J: TRBJ1-1; D: NA; CDR3: CSVEGRQGSTEAFF; DNA: TGCAGCGTTGAGGGAAGGCAGGGGAGCACTGAAGCTTTCTTT
size: NA; V: TRBV11-2; J: TRBJ1-1; D: NA; CDR3: CASSLARSTEAFF; DNA: TGTGCCAGCAGCTTAGCCCGGAGCACTGAAGCTTTCTTT
size: NA; V: TRBV9; J: TRBJ2-3; D: NA; CDR3: CASSVVVGSTDTQYF; DNA: TGTGCCAGCAGCGTAGTCGTAGGGTCAACAGATACGCAGTATTTT
size: NA; V: TRBV29-1; J: TRBJ1-5; D: NA; CDR3: CSVGRGKGQPQHF; DNA: TGCAGCGTTGGTAGGGGCAAGGGGCAGCCCCAGCATTTT
size: NA; V: TRBV7-2; J: TRBJ2-5; D: NA; CDR3: CASSLALSQGRETQYF; DNA: TGTGCCAGCAGCTTAGCGCTTAGCCAGGGACGAGAGACCCAGTACTTC
size: few; V: TRBV5-1; J: TRBJ2-7; D: NA; CDR3: CASRPPWGAAYEQYF; DNA: TGCGCCAGCAGGCCCCCATGGGGGGCAGCCTACGAGCAGTACTTC
size: NA; V: TRBV9; J: TRBJ2-7; D: NA; CDR3: CASSVGFGSAMEQYF; DNA: TGTGCCAGCAGCGTAGGATTCGGTTCAGCTATGGAGCAGTACTTC
size: few; V: TRBV9; J: TRBJ2-6; D: NA; CDR3: CASSVGASGANVLTF; DNA: TGTGCCAGCAGCGTAGGCGCCTCTGGGGCCAACGTCCTGACTTTC
size: NA; V: TRBV27; J: TRBJ2-1; D: NA; CDR3: CASSVQGEGDEQFF; DNA: TGTGCCAGCAGCGTCCAGGGCGAGGGCGATGAGCAGTTCTTC
size: NA; V: TRBV5-6; J: TRBJ2-5; D: NA; CDR3: CASSLRMGQETQYF; DNA: TGTGCCAGCAGCTTAAGGATGGGTCAAGAGACCCAGTACTTC
size: few; V: TRBV6-5; J: TRBJ1-4; D: NA; CDR3: CASSNSGELFF; DNA: TGTGCCAGCAGTAACTCTGGAGAACTGTTTTTT
size: few; V: TRBV7-2; J: TRBJ2-1; D: TRBD1; CDR3: CASSLASQGTYNEQFF; DNA: TGTGCCAGCAGCTTAGCCTCACAGGGGACCTACAATGAGCAGTTCTTC
size: NA; V: TRBV7-2; J: TRBJ2-3; D: NA; CDR3: CASSPTTDFTDTQYF; DNA: TGTGCCAGCAGCCCCACTACGGACTTCACAGATACGCAGTATTTT